These 30 T cell receptor beta chains were all obtained from the same sample, sequenced in a study of cytomegalovirus exposure and HLA in healthy donors. Amplification used 60 Vbeta primers and 13 Jbeta primers. The table came from immunoSEQ multiplex PCR; TCRdb's copy has only in-frame clones and leaves some out. The sample holds about 210,000 clones; 82% are singletons and the top ten take about 6%. What was sequenced was PBMCs. These receptors came from a man in his forties in good health and CMV-seropositive.

The chain is built from TRBV4-1 and TRBJ1-1, with D uncertain. Trimming took off 1 base at V and 1 base at J, with 16 bases between the two ends. The CDR3 loop spans 17 amino acids. CDR1 is MGHRA, CDR2 YSYEKL, per germline. CDR3 nucleotides: TGCGCCAGCAGCCAAGCTCCGCGGTCCCCGAGGAACACTGAAGCTTTCTTT. Protein sequence: CASSQAPRSPRNTEAFF.

The rearrangement joins TRBV7-9 to TRBJ2-7; TRBD1 matches 7 bases. This CDR3 region has 14 residues. The trim removed 1 base at V and 5 bases at J, leaving 5 bases unmatched. Germline CDR1 SEHNR, CDR2 FQNEAQ (reference sequence). CDR3 coding DNA: TGTGCCAGCAGCTTAGTTGGACAGGCAGACGAGCAGTACTTC. This codes for CASSLVGQADEQYF.

The chain recombines TRBV7-3 with TRBJ2-2; 11 bases fit TRBD2. Germline V lookup: CDR1 SGHTA, CDR2 FQGTGA. This CDR3 has 16 residues. The junction had 1 base not matched to a gene; V was cut back by 4 bases and J by 0 bases. CDR3 loop: CASSSSGRTNTGELFF. In DNA form, the CDR3 reads TGTGCCAGCAGCTCTAGCGGGAGGACGAACACCGGGGAGCTGTTTTTT.

The chain employs TRBV19 and TRBJ2-3, with D maybe TRBD2 (5 bases). The CDR3 runs 12 residues. Germline V gene data show CDR1 as LNHDA and CDR2 as SQIVND (reference sequence). V dropped 7 bases and J dropped 2 bases, with 7 bases sitting between them. This chain's CDR3 is CASTGTTDTQYF. The CDR3 DNA reads TGTGCCAGTACGGGAACCACAGATACGCAGTATTTT.

The V call is TRBV7-9, the J call TRBJ1-2; 7 positions match TRBD1. V dropped 4 bases and J dropped 0; count of bases not matched to a gene: 5. The CDR3 runs to 15 residues. Germline V CDR1 and CDR2: SEHNR, FQNEAQ (reference sequence). CDR3 sequence: CASSSSGTANYGYTF. CDR3 bases: TGTGCCAGCAGCTCGTCGGGGACAGCTAACTATGGCTACACCTTC. Drawing the rest from reference TRBV7-9 and TRBJ1-2, the complete variable domain is DTGVSQNPRHKITKRGQNVTFRCDPISEHNRLYWYRQTLGQGPEFLTYFQNEAQLEKSRLLSDRFSAERPKGSFSTLEIQRTEQGDSAMYLCASSSSGTANYGYTFGSGTRLTVV.

This clone has only a few counts. The CDR3: CASSVDRAPEAFF. The CDR3 DNA reads as TGCGCCAGCAGCGTCGACAGGGCCCCTGAAGCTTTCTTT. The rearrangement uses TRBV5-1 and TRBJ1-1; 7 bases align to TRBD1. The germline CDR1 and CDR2 sequences are SGHRS and YFSETQ. The CDR3 totals 13 residues. J lost 6 bases, V lost 4 bases, and 6 bases had no gene match.

The V call is TRBV5-1, the J call TRBJ2-1, with TRBD2 matching 8 bases. With V trimmed by 7 bases and J by 1 base, 4 bases remained unmatched. The CDR3 runs to 14 residues. CDR1 is SGHRS, CDR2 YFSETQ, per germline. CDR3 sequence: CASVSGGSYNEQFF. CDR3 DNA sequence: TGCGCCAGCGTAAGCGGGGGTTCCTACAATGAGCAGTTCTTC.

J is TRBJ2-1 and V is TRBV7-3; the match to TRBD2 covers 15 bases. Losses at the gene ends were 2 bases for V and 7 bases for J; bases not matched to a gene: 0. This CDR3 comprises 15 residues. The germline gives CDR1 SGHTA, CDR2 FQGTGA. The CDR3 sequence is CASSLGTSGGNEQFF. The DNA of the CDR3 is TGTGCCAGCAGCTTAGGGACTAGCGGGGGGAATGAGCAGTTCTTC.

The gene calls are TRBV27 and TRBJ2-2; tentatively, D is TRBD2 (6 bases). Between the trimmed V and J ends, which lost 7 bases and 6 bases, there was a span of 18 bases. The CDR3 totals 15 residues. Germline values: CDR1 MNHEY, CDR2 SMNVEV (reference sequence). Written as DNA, the CDR3 is TGTGCCAGCACCTCTTGGGAAGGGAGGTCCGGGGAGCTGTTTTTT. It translates to CASTSWEGRSGELFF.

This rearrangement joins TRBV6-1 to TRBJ2-5, with no clear D. Trimming cost V 2 bases and J 13 bases, with 11 bases left between them. The CDR3 is made up of 11 amino acids. Germline CDR1 is MNHNS and CDR2 is SASEGT. CDR3 amino acids: CASSEFRIRYF. The CDR3 DNA follows: TGTGCCAGCAGTGAATTCAGAATACGGTACTTC.

The CDR3 sequence is CASSVDGQSLETQYF. The CDR3 DNA follows: TGTGCCAGCAGCGTAGATGGACAGTCACTAGAGACCCAGTACTTC. V and J are TRBV9 and TRBJ2-5; D is perhaps TRBD1 (6 bases). This CDR3 comprises 15 residues. V lost 0 bases and J lost 4, with 13 bases in between. The V gene's germline CDR1 is SGDLS and CDR2 YYNGEE.

The gene calls are TRBV2 and TRBJ2-7; 7 bases map to TRBD1. V lost 1 base and J lost 4; bases outside the gene matches: 7. Germline V lookup: CDR1 SNHLY, CDR2 FYNNEI. This CDR3 contains 15 residues. The CDR3 here is CASSEGTGDFYEQYF. CDR3 in DNA: TGTGCCAGCAGTGAAGGGACAGGAGATTTTTACGAGCAGTACTTC.

This chain connects TRBV5-4 to TRBJ1-1; 9 positions match TRBD1. V was clipped by 3 bases and J by 7 bases; unmatched bases: 1. Germline V gives CDR1 SGHNT, CDR2 YYREEE (reference sequence). The CDR3 totals 12 residues. For the CDR3, the DNA is TGTGCCAGCAGCTGGGGACAGGGTGAAGCTTTCTTT. Amino acids: CASSWGQGEAFF.

This chain links TRBV7-6 with TRBJ2-7; a weak D match, TRBD2 (6 bases). Trimming shortened V by 1 base and J by 2 bases, and 6 bases separated the two germline ends. CDR1 and CDR2 (germline): SGHVS, FNYEAQ. The CDR3 loop spans 13 amino acids. CDR3 bases: TGTGCCAGCAGCTTAGGGAGGGCCTACGAGCAGTACGTC. Amino acids: CASSLGRAYEQYV.

The V gene is TRBV11-2, the J gene TRBJ2-1; D gene uncertain. The V gene's germline CDR1 is SGHAT and CDR2 FQNNGV. V was trimmed by 0 bases and J by 5 bases, leaving 8 bases between them. The CDR3 spans 14 residues. DNA for the CDR3: TGTGCCAGCAGCTTAGATATAACTCACAATGAGCAGTTCTTC. The encoded protein is CASSLDITHNEQFF.

The chain carries TRBV18 and TRBJ2-3; weak D call: TRBD2 (6 bases). From germline, CDR1 is KGHSH and CDR2 LQKENI. The length of the CDR3 is 17 residues. The V end was cut by 2 bases, the J end by 0 bases, with 15 bases between. The CDR3 protein is CASSPWQGRGSTDTQYF. In nucleotides, the CDR3 is TGTGCCAGCTCACCATGGCAGGGTCGGGGGAGCACAGATACGCAGTATTTT.

In its sample, this clone was seen once. This chain joins TRBV29-1 and TRBJ2-5; 7 bases agree with TRBD2. The CDR3 is 12 amino acids. Losses at the gene ends were 8 bases for V and 10 bases for J; bases not matched to a gene: 13. Germline CDR1 is SQVTM and CDR2 is ANQGSEA. As DNA, the CDR3 is TGCAGCTCCTTGGTGAGCGGGATGAGCCAGTACTTC. It yields the protein CSSLVSGMSQYF.

Points on this clone: Germline and junction disagree at one end, which may indicate a read error. The J gene is TRBJ2-2, the V gene TRBV30; weak D call: TRBD2 (5 bases). The germline CDR1 and CDR2 sequences are GTSNPN and SVGIG (reference sequence). The CDR3 sequence is 13 residues long. Written as DNA, the CDR3 is TGTGCCTGGAGCTCCGGGAACCCCGGGGAGCTGTTTTTT. Its protein product is CAWSSGNPGELFF.

V is TRBV9 and J is TRBJ2-6; no clear D. Germline assignment: CDR1 SGDLS and CDR2 YYNGEE. V shed 4 bases and J shed 0 bases, with 5 bases lying between them. The CDR3 length is 14 residues. The CDR3 DNA follows: TGTGCCAGCAGCCGGAGCTCTGGGGCCAACGTCCTGACTTTC. Residues: CASSRSSGANVLTF.

The sample holds one count of this clone. This chain connects TRBV5-4 to TRBJ2-1; 9 bases fit TRBD2. The CDR3 loop spans 17 amino acids. Losses at the gene ends were 0 bases for V and 2 bases for J; bases not matched to a gene: 6. Germline V lookup: CDR1 SGHNT, CDR2 YYREEE (reference sequence). The DNA for the CDR3 is TGTGCCAGCAGCTTGGGGGGTAGCGGGAGTGCCTACAATGAGCAGTTCTTC. Amino acids: CASSLGGSGSAYNEQFF.

The chain uses TRBV5-4 and TRBJ2-3, with TRBD2 matching over 11 bases. CDR1 is SGHNT and CDR2 is YYREEE in the germline V gene (reference sequence). Trimming at V came to 0 bases and at J to 2 bases, leaving 2 bases not matched to a gene. CDR3 length equals 16 residues. The CDR3 bases are TGTGCCAGCAGCTTGGAACTAGCGGGGGACACAGATACGCAGTATTTT. Its translation: CASSLELAGDTDTQYF.

The rearrangement joins TRBV5-6 to TRBJ2-3; 8 positions agree with TRBD2. This CDR3 has 16 amino acids. The junction had 5 bases not matched to a gene; V was cut back by 0 bases and J by 2 bases. Germline CDR1 and CDR2: SGHDT and YYEEEE. As DNA, the CDR3 is TGTGCCAGCAGCTTGGCGGGACTAGTTTACACAGATACGCAGTATTTT. It codes for CASSLAGLVYTDTQYF.

The chain couples TRBV5-1 to TRBJ2-7; 7 nucleotides match TRBD1. Germline loops: CDR1 SGHRS, CDR2 YFSETQ. The CDR3 has 14 residues. V gave up 3 bases and J gave up 3 bases; unmatched junction bases: 6. This CDR3 is CASSSGTESYEQYF. Written as DNA, the CDR3 is TGCGCCAGCAGCTCTGGGACAGAAAGCTACGAGCAGTACTTC.

This clone appeared a few times. The chain recombines TRBV30 with TRBJ1-4; 8 bases line up with TRBD1. Losses at the gene ends were 5 bases for V and 4 bases for J; bases not matched to a gene: 9. This CDR3 spans 15 amino acids. CDR1 is GTSNPN and CDR2 is SVGIG in the germline V gene (reference sequence). The CDR3 DNA is TGTGCCTGGGGACAGGGATTCCCGATTAATGAAAAACTGTTTTTT. Its translation is CAWGQGFPINEKLFF.

The J gene is TRBJ2-1, the V gene TRBV12-5, with 15 bases fitting TRBD2. This CDR3 comprises 16 residues. CDR1 is LGHNT and CDR2 is FRNRAP in the germline V gene. J lost 8 bases, V lost 0 bases, and 2 bases had no gene match. CDR3 region: CASGLVGLAGGHEQFF. The CDR3 coding sequence is TGTGCTAGTGGTTTGGTGGGACTAGCGGGAGGTCATGAGCAGTTCTTC.

The chain couples TRBV5-1 to TRBJ2-3, with D possibly being TRBD2 (6 bases). The CDR3 covers 17 residues. The germline V gene encodes CDR1 SGHRS and CDR2 YFSETQ. V was pared by 4 bases and J by 4 bases, with 22 bases between. The CDR3 nucleotides read TGCGCCAGCAGCGGACCGGTCCGGGACTCTAAATCAGATACGCAGTATTTT. The encoded protein is CASSGPVRDSKSDTQYF.

V and J are TRBV30 and TRBJ1-1, with TRBD1 as a possible D gene (6 bases). CDR1 and CDR2 from the germline V gene are GTSNPN and SVGIG (reference sequence). CDR3 length equals 13 residues. The V gene lost 4 bases and the J gene lost 1 base, with 10 bases spanning the gap. The CDR3, as DNA: TGTGCCTGGAACGGACAGTCGAACACTGAAGCTTTCTTT. It specifies CAWNGQSNTEAFF. Using reference TRBV30 and TRBJ1-1 for the parts outside the CDR3, the full variable domain is SQTIHQWPATLVQPVGSPLSLECTVEGTSNPNLYWYRQAAGRGLQLLFYSVGIGQISSEVPQNLSASRPQDRQFILSSKKLLLSDSGFYLCAWNGQSNTEAFFGQGTRLTVV.

The rearrangement uses TRBV30 and TRBJ1-3; D is unclear. CDR1 and CDR2 (germline): GTSNPN, SVGIG (reference sequence). V dropped 5 bases and J dropped 4 bases, with 3 bases sitting between them. CDR3 length: 10 residues. In DNA, the CDR3 is TGTGCCTGGCTGGGAAACACCATATATTTT. Translated, it gives CAWLGNTIYF.

The chain joins TRBV12-5 to TRBJ1-4; no clear D. Per the germline V gene, CDR1 is LGHNT and CDR2 is FRNRAP. The CDR3 length is 12 residues. Trimming shortened V by 3 bases and J by 3 bases, and 2 bases separated the two germline ends. The CDR3 loop is CASGFANEKLFF. CDR3 in DNA: TGTGCTAGTGGTTTCGCTAATGAAAAACTGTTTTTT.

The rearrangement uses TRBV6-5 and TRBJ2-1; D unresolved. The CDR3 spans 16 residues. Trimming removed 0 bases from V and 0 bases from J, with 9 bases in between. CDR1 and CDR2 from the germline V gene are MNHEY and SVGAGI. CDR3 protein: CASSYSLTGSYNEQFF. The CDR3 nucleotides read TGTGCCAGCAGTTACTCACTAACCGGCTCCTACAATGAGCAGTTCTTC.